The 10 T cell receptor beta chains below were found in one sample sequenced in a study of molecular identifiers for immune sequencing clone quantification. Using its own MiXCR run on the PCR reads, TCRdb lists one record per CDR3 protein. The sample holds about 640,000 distinct CDR3 sequences, about 20% seen once. Input material: naive CD8+ T cells from blood, with Jurkat cell RNA spiked in. Subset given: FACS-sorted CD8+CD4-CCR7+CD45RA+ naive T cells. The receptor source for this set is a human donor in good health. Some libraries in this study had Jurkat cell RNA spiked in.

As concerns this clonotype: A read error is possible here, since a much larger clone lies one base away. This chain connects TRBV27 to TRBJ1-3; no reliable D call. Germline CDR1 is MNHEY and CDR2 is SMNVEV (reference sequence). The CDR3 runs 17 residues. The CDR3 reads CASSLLAPEGPGDTIYF. The CDR3 nucleotides are TGTGCCAGCAGTTTACTCGCCCCCGAGGGCCCTGGAGACACCATATATTTT.

There are many counts of this clonotype. The CDR3: CASSQAFPTLNQPQHF. CDR3 sequence (DNA): TGCGCCAGCAGCCAAGCCTTTCCAACGTTAAATCAGCCCCAGCATTTT. The chain is built from TRBV4-1 and TRBJ1-5; D is undetermined. Per germline, CDR1 MGHRA and CDR2 YSYEKL. Trimming stripped 1 base from V and 4 bases from J, with 14 bases between. The length of the CDR3 is 16 residues.

This clonotype was seen many times. This rearrangement joins TRBV13 to TRBJ2-6; 10 nucleotides line up with TRBD1. The CDR3 length is 18 residues. Germline lookup yields CDR1 PRHDT and CDR2 FYEKMQ (reference sequence). Trimming removed 5 bases from V and 2 bases from J; junction bases left unmatched: 9. For the CDR3, the DNA is TGTGCCAGCAGCCCGACTCCAGGGACAGGGGCTGGGGCCAACGTCCTGACTTTC. Translating it yields CASSPTPGTGAGANVLTF. Full variable domain (rest looked up from reference TRBV13 and TRBJ2-6): AAGVIQSPRHLIKEKRETATLKCYPIPRHDTVYWYQQGPGQDPQFLISFYEKMQSDKGSIPDRFSAQQFSDYHSELNMSSLELGDSALYFCASSPTPGTGAGANVLTFGAGSRLTVL.

This clonotype was seen at least ten times. The chain links TRBV19 to TRBJ2-2, with 8 bases identical to TRBD2. Germline CDR1 LNHDA, CDR2 SQIVND (reference sequence). CDR3 length: 15 amino acids. With V trimmed by 4 bases and J by 5 bases, 6 bases remained unmatched. The CDR3 DNA is TGTGCCAGTAGTACGGGGACTAGGACTACCGGGGAGCTGTTTTTT. Residues: CASSTGTRTTGELFF.

At least ten counts were recorded for this clonotype. The chain combines TRBV12-3 or TRBV12-4 with TRBJ1-4, with TRBD1 matching 7 bases. This CDR3 region has 16 residues. V shed 7 bases and J 4 bases; nucleotides not matched to a gene: 12. The CDR3 nucleotides read TGTGCCAGCACCAATGACAGGGAATTTGGTAATGAAAAACTGTTTTTT. Its protein product is CASTNDREFGNEKLFF.

The chain joins TRBV3-1 to TRBJ2-7; either TRBD1 or TRBD2 may fit D (5 bases each). The CDR3 sequence is 12 residues long. V was cut by 3 bases and J by 7 bases, with 10 bases left in between. Germline CDR1 is LGHDT and CDR2 is YNNKEL (reference sequence). CDR3 region: CASSHWGLEQYF. The CDR3 DNA is TGTGCCAGCAGCCATTGGGGGTTAGAGCAGTACTTC.

This clonotype was detected many times. V and J are TRBV20-1 and TRBJ1-1, with TRBD1 as a possible D gene (6 bases). Germline CDR1 DFQATT, CDR2 SNEGSKA (reference sequence). V lost 0 bases and J 8 bases, leaving 10 bases between the germline ends. This CDR3 region has 12 residues. Written as DNA, the CDR3 is TGCAGTGCTAGAGATTTCGGGGGCGAAGCTTTCTTT. It yields the protein CSARDFGGEAFF.

For this clonotype: A much larger clone sits a single nucleotide away, making a read error possible. The chain uses TRBV7-9 and TRBJ2-7, with D tentatively TRBD2 (6 bases). Between the trimmed V and J ends, which lost 4 bases and 0 bases, there was a span of 16 bases. This CDR3 has 16 residues. The germline CDR1 and CDR2 sequences are SEHNR and FQNEAQ (reference sequence). CDR3 nucleotides: TGTGCCAGCAGCTCCCGCCCTAGCGAGGGCTCCTACGAGCAGTACTTC. Translating it yields CASSSRPSEGSYEQYF.

Turning to this clonotype: This clone may be a read error of a much larger clone one base away. V usage is TRBV13 and J usage is TRBJ2-7; D could derive from TRBD1 or TRBD2 (6 bases each). The CDR3 length is 13 residues. Trimming cost V 5 bases and J 9 bases, with 17 bases left between them. Looked up from germline, CDR1 is PRHDT and CDR2 is FYEKMQ (reference sequence). CDR3: CASSRGAGGGQYF. The CDR3 DNA follows: TGTGCCAGCAGCCGCGGCGCAGGAGGGGGGCAGTACTTC.

V and J are TRBV6-5 and TRBJ2-3; D may be TRBD1 (6 bases). V was clipped by 8 bases and J by 2 bases, with 11 bases between them. The CDR3 spans 13 residues. Germline CDR1 and CDR2: MNHEY and SVGAGI. This CDR3 reads CASGQRYTDTQYF. CDR3 nucleotide sequence: TGTGCCAGCGGACAGAGGTACACAGATACGCAGTATTTT.